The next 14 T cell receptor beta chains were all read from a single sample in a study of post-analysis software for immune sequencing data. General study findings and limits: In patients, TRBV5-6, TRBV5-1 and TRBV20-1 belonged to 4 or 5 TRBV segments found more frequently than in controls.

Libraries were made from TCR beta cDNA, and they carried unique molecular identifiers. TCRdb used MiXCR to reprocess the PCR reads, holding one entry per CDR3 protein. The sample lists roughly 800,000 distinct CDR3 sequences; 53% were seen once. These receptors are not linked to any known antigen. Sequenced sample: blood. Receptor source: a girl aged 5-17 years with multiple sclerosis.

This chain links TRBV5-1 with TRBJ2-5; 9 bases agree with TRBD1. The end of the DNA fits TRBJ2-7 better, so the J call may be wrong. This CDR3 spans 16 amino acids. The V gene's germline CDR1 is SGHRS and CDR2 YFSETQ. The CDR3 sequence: CASSLVTGTGYHEQYF. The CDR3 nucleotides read TGCGCCAGCAGCTTGGTCACCGGGACAGGGTACCACGAGCAGTACTTC.

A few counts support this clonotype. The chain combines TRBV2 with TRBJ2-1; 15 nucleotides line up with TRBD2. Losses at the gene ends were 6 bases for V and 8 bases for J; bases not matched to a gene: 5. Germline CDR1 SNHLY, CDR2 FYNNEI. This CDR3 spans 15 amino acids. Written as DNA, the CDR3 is TGTGCCAGCAGGGGACTAGCGGGAGGTGGCGATGAGCAGTTCTTC. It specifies CASRGLAGGGDEQFF.

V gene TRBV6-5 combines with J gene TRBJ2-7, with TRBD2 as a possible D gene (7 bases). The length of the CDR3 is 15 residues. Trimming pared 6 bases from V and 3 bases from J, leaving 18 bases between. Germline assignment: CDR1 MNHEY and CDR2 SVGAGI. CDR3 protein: CASRRGRAGNYEQYF. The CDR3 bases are TGTGCCAGCAGAAGGGGGAGGGCAGGAAACTACGAGCAGTACTTC.

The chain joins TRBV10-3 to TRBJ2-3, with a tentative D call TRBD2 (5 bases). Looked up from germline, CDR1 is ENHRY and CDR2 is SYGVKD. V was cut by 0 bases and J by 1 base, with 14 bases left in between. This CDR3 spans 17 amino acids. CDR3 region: CAISESYRLAGTDTQYF. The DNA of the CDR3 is TGTGCCATCAGTGAGTCGTATCGGCTAGCTGGCACAGATACGCAGTATTTT.

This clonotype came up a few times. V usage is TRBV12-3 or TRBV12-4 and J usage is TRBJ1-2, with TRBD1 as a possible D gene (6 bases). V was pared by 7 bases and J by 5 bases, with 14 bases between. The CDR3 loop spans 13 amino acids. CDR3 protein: CASTYRDGYGYTF. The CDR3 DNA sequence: TGTGCCAGCACCTACAGGGACGGGTATGGCTACACCTTC.

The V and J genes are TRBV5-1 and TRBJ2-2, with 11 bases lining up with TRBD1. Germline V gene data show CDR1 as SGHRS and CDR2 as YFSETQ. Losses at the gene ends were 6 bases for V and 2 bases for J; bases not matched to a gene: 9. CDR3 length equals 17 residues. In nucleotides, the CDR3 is TGCGCCAGCAACCGCGGGGACAGGGGGGAAAACACCGGGGAGCTGTTTTTT. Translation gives CASNRGDRGENTGELFF.

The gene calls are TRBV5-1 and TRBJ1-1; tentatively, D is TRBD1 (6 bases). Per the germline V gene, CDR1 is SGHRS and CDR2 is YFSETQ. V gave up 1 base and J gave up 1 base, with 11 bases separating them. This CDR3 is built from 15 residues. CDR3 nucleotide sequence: TGCGCCAGCAGCTTGTCACAGGGTTCGAACACTGAAGCTTTCTTT. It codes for CASSLSQGSNTEAFF.

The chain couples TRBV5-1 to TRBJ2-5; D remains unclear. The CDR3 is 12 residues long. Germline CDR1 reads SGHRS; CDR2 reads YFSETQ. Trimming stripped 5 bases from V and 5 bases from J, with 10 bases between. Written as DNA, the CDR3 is TGCGCCAGCAGACGGGTCGAGGAGACCCAGTACTTC. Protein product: CASRRVEETQYF.

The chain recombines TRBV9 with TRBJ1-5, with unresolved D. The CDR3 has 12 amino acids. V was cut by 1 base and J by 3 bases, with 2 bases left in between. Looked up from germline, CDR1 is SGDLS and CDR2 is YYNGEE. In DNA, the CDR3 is TGTGCCAGCAGCGTAAACAATCAGCCCCAGCATTTT. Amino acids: CASSVNNQPQHF. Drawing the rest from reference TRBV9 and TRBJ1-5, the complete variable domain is DSGVTQTPKHLITATGQRVTLRCSPRSGDLSVYWYQQSLDQGLQFLIQYYNGEERAKGNILERFSAQQFPDLHSELNLSSLELGDSALYFCASSVNNQPQHFGDGTRLSIL.

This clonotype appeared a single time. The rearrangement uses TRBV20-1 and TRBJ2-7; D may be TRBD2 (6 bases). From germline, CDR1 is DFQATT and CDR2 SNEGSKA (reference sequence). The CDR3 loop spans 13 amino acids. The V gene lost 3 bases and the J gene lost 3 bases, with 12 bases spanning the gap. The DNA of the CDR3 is TGCAGTGCTAGTGGGAACGGGGGCTACGAGCAGTACTTC. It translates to CSASGNGGYEQYF.

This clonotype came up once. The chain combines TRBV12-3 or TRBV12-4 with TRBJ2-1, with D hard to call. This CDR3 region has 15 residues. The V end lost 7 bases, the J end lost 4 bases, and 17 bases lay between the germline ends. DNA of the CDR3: TGTGCCAGCACCCCGGGTCGAAGGGATTACAATGAGCAGTTCTTC. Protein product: CASTPGRRDYNEQFF.

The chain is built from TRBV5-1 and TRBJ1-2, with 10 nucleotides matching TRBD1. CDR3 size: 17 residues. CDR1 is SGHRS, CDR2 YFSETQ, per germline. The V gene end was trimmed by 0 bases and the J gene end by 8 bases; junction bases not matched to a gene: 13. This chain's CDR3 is CASSLAPRTGGEMGYTF. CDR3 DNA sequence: TGCGCCAGCAGCTTGGCCCCAAGGACAGGGGGTGAAATGGGCTACACCTTC. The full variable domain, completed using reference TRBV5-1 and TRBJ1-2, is KAGVTQTPRYLIKTRGQQVTLSCSPISGHRSVSWYQQTPGQGLQFLFEYFSETQRNKGNFPGRFSGRQFSNSRSEMNVSTLELGDSALYLCASSLAPRTGGEMGYTFGSGTRLTVV.

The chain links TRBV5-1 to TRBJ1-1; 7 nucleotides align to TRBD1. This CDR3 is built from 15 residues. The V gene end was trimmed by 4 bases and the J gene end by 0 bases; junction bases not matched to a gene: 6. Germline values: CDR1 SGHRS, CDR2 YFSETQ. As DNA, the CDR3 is TGCGCCAGCAGCACCGGACAGGTCATGAACACTGAAGCTTTCTTT. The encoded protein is CASSTGQVMNTEAFF.

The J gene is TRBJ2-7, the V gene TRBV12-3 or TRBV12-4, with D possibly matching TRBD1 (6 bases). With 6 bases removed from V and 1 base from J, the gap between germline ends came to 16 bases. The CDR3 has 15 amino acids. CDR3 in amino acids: CASSRRTALSYEQYF. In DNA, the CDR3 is TGTGCCAGCAGCCGAAGGACAGCTCTGTCCTACGAGCAGTACTTC.